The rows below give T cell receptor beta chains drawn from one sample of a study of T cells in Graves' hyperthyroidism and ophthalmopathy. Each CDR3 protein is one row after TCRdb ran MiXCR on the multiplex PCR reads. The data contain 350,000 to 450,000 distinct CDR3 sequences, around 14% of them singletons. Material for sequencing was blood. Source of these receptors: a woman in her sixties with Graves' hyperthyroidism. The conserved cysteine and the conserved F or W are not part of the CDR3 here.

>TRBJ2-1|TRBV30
AWSVMVAAGTYNEQF
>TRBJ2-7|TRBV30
AWSGGQGYEQY
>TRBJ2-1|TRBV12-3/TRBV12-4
ASTRSLGQGYNEQF
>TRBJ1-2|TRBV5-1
ASSPDRVGDYGYT
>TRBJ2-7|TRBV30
AWSVWGATGEQY
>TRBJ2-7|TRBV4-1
ASSQGLAGPYEQY
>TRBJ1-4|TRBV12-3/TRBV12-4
ASSFSGGVEKLF
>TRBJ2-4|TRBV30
AWGAPPTAQINIQY
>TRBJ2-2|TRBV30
AWTKKQLLNTGELF
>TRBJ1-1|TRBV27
ASREGLTEAF